The clone carrying this TCR beta chain came up many times. Its matching antigen is unknown. Described time point: patch test 1, 2 weeks after DPC sensitization. Documented treatment: therapeutic diphenylcyclopropenone sensitization with weekly scalp DPC. The template was total RNA from unfractionated whole blood. Blood collection happened ahead of applying each patch test. TCRdb processed the RACE reads anew with MiXCR; each CDR3 protein has one entry. The sample has approximately 52,000 distinct CDR3 sequences; approximately 11% are singletons. The CDR3 is 13 residues long. With 6 bases clipped from V and 4 bases from J, the junction kept 8 bases outside the gene matches. CDR1 is SQVTM, CDR2 ANQGSEA, per germline. This entry belongs to a study of human T cells and chemical hapten exposure. Study-wide background: Throughout the approximately 24-week study, diphenylcyclopropenone was applied weekly to the patients' scalps. Study outcomes and limitations: Patch test score rose with PT1 expanded TCR count, significant at thresholds 8, 16 and 32, not 4.

This receptor was obtained from a middle-aged woman with alopecia areata. Some clones in this sample may be carry-over from other donors' samples. The sequenced sample was whole blood, obtained in connection with sensitization to the hapten diphenylcyclopropenone (DPC). The rearrangement links TRBV29-1 to TRBJ1-1, with 7 bases that match TRBD1. In DNA form, the CDR3 reads TGCAGCGTGAAGGACAGGACTAGCACTGAAGCTTTCTTT. Its translation: CSVKDRTSTEAFF.